The present T cell receptor beta chain was sequenced within a study of low-dose radiotherapy and immunotherapy resistance in tumors. Looking at the study overall: The fractionation for Cohort 1 was 0.5 Gy per fraction every 2 weeks, totaling 6.5 Gy. Every two weeks patients got nivolumab 240 mg flat dose, plus ipilimumab 1 mg/kg every six weeks, intravenously.

Gene-specific TRAV and TRBV primers were used for first-strand cDNA, covering alpha and beta chains. For amplifying TCRs, the PCR ran for approximately 21 cycles with Phusion, which was used together with a constant-region primer and the adapter on the V primers. mRNA that had been isolated underwent amplification through in vitro transcription. TCRdb used MiXCR to reprocess the reads, holding one entry per CDR3 protein. The repertoire holds 85,000 to 100,000 distinct CDR3 sequences, with 9.4% as singletons. Trimming cost V 5 bases and J 3 bases, with 14 bases left between them. The CDR3 has 14 amino acids. Germline CDR1 reads SGHTA; CDR2 reads FQGNSA. This clonotype has ten or more counts. Specified time point: before trial treatment. The treatment that donors received included nivolumab, ipilimumab, aspirin, low-dose cyclophosphamide and low-dose radiotherapy.

The TCR originated in a male donor with prostate cancer. V usage is TRBV7-2 and J usage is TRBJ2-7; D possibly corresponds to TRBD2 (5 bases). The starting material was PBMCs, obtained before treatment. For the CDR3, the DNA is TGTGCCAGCAGCCGAGGGCTCGAGGGCTACGAGCAGTACTTC. Residues: CASSRGLEGYEQYF.